These 4 T cell receptor beta chains originate from one sample sequenced in a study of blood T cell repertoires in COVID-19 (dated by TCRdb to 2020 to 2022). Library prep was done by the immunoSEQ multiplex PCR assay. The source is immuneACCESS, and TCRdb retained only in-frame sequences with V and J called. Part of the clones is not carried over; for the studies checked, unresolved V genes explain less than half of this, and the remainder is unexplained. Present in this sample are some 220,000 clones, 85% of which were seen just once. The ten largest clones add up to 4.5% to 5.5% of the sample. Sequencing used peripheral blood. Every receptor here comes from a man aged 45-60 years with COVID-19, enrolled during active disease.

The genes are TRBV28 and TRBJ1-5; the match to TRBD1 covers 7 bases. The V gene end was trimmed by 2 bases and the J gene end by 0 bases; junction bases not matched to a gene: 1. Germline V gene sequence: CDR1 MDHEN, CDR2 SYDVKM. CDR3 length: 15 residues. The CDR3 protein is CASSLGTDSNQPQHF. The CDR3 nucleotides are TGTGCCAGCAGTTTAGGGACAGATAGCAATCAGCCCCAGCATTTT.

This chain joins TRBV19 and TRBJ2-1; TRBD1 might be the D (6 bases). The ends were cut back, 1 base at V and 4 bases at J, with 11 bases in the middle. CDR3 length: 15 amino acids. CDR1 LNHDA and CDR2 SQIVND come from the germline V gene (reference sequence). The CDR3 DNA reads TGTGCCAGTAGTATAGGGGGGCCCTTTTACAATGAGCAGTTCTTC. It codes for CASSIGGPFYNEQFF.

This sequence joins TRBV2 and TRBJ2-7, with D possibly TRBD2 on 6 matching bases. Trimming took 8 bases from V and 3 from J, leaving 14 bases between them. Germline values: CDR1 SNHLY, CDR2 FYNNEI. This CDR3 region has 13 residues. For the CDR3, the DNA is TGTGCCAGCTATAGCGGATCGTTCTACGAGCAGTACTTC. Residues: CASYSGSFYEQYF.

The gene calls are TRBV9 and TRBJ2-3; tentative D call: TRBD2 (7 bases). The germline V gene encodes CDR1 SGDLS and CDR2 YYNGEE. There are 16 residues in the CDR3. The V and J ends lost 4 bases and 6 bases respectively, with 21 bases between them. In DNA form, the CDR3 reads TGTGCCAGCAGCAACTATTCGGGGGGCGCGAGGGATACGCAGTATTTT. Translated: CASSNYSGGARDTQYF.